Listed below are T cell receptor beta chains from one sample, sequenced in a study of OX40 agonist ivuxolimab in advanced cancers. TCRdb's copy holds only in-frame clones and misses some; the assay was immunoSEQ multiplex PCR. The repertoire consists of tens of thousands of clones, with approximately 80% occurring once and the leading ten covering approximately 1.2%. Here the sequenced sample was CD4+ or CD8+ T cells sorted from blood, taken in a trial of the OX40 agonist ivuxolimab. All receptors derive from an adult with an advanced solid tumor such as melanoma, head and neck, liver or kidney cancer. CDR3s include the opening cysteine and the closing phenylalanine or tryptophan. The D gene is left open where the match is weak. Clone size is shown for a subset of rows, as once, few, many or a class of expanded clone.

V gene	J gene	clone size	D gene	CDR3 DNA	CDR3 protein
TRBV27	TRBJ2-3	.	TRBD1	TGTGCCAGCACGCAGGGGGACACAGATACGCAGTATTTT	CASTQGDTDTQYF
TRBV28	TRBJ1-3	.	TRBD1	TGTGCCAGCAGTTTACCAGGGGGGTCTGGAAACACCATATATTTT	CASSLPGGSGNTIYF
TRBV7-3	TRBJ2-3	.	TRBD2	TGTGCCAGCAGCATAAACCCGGGGGGGCCGACAGATACGCAGTATTTT	CASSINPGGPTDTQYF
TRBV30	TRBJ1-3	.	TRBD1	TGTGCCTGGACACAGGCAGGGGGATACACCATATATTTT	CAWTQAGGYTIYF
TRBV2	TRBJ1-2	.	.	TGTGCCAGCAGTGGACAGCCAGTTTGGAGGACCTTC	CASSGQPVWRTF
TRBV5-1	TRBJ2-5	once	TRBD2	TGCGCCAGCAGCTTGGGAGGACTAGCGGCGTCGGGGGACCAGTACTTC	CASSLGGLAASGDQYF
TRBV7-2	TRBJ2-3	.	TRBD1	TGTGCCAGCAGCTTGGACAGGGTTAGCACAGATACGCAGTATTTT	CASSLDRVSTDTQYF
TRBV5-1	TRBJ2-7	.	TRBD1	TGCGCCAGCAGCTTGTCAGGGGGCGCTGAGATGAAGCAGTACTTC	CASSLSGGAEMKQYF
TRBV6-6	TRBJ1-5	.	.	TGTGCCAGCAGTTACAGGCTTTCGGGAGGGGATCAGCCCCAGCATTTT	CASSYRLSGGDQPQHF
TRBV5-1	TRBJ1-1	.	.	TGCGCCAGCAGCCCGGGACAAGCCAACACTGAAGCTTTCTTT	CASSPGQANTEAFF
TRBV5-4	TRBJ2-5	.	TRBD2	TGTGCCAGCAGCCGTGGGGGGGGGATGAGGAAAGAGACCCAGTACTTC	CASSRGGGMRKETQYF
TRBV6-1	TRBJ1-6	.	TRBD1	TGTGCCACCGGACAGGGGGCGCATTCACCCCTCCACTTT	CATGQGAHSPLHF
TRBV25-1	TRBJ1-4	.	TRBD1	TGTGCCAGCAGTGAGTGGACAGGCGTGGAGGAAAAACTGTTTTTT	CASSEWTGVEEKLFF
TRBV6-1	TRBJ2-7	.	TRBD2	TGTGCCAGCAGTGACACGGGGGGGCCCTACGAGCAGTACTTC	CASSDTGGPYEQYF
TRBV19	TRBJ1-1	.	.	TGTGCCAGTAGTGCAACAGGGTACACTGAAGCTTTCTTT	CASSATGYTEAFF
TRBV18	TRBJ2-7	.	.	TGTGCCAGCTCACCAGTTGGGCAGGGCTCCTACGAGCAGTACTTC	CASSPVGQGSYEQYF
TRBV18	TRBJ1-2	.	.	TGTGCCAGCTCACCAAGCGTGGAGAACTATGGCTACACCTTC	CASSPSVENYGYTF
TRBV2	TRBJ1-4	.	.	TGTGCCAGCAGTGGGGGCAGGTCAACTAATGAAAAACTGTTTTTT	CASSGGRSTNEKLFF
TRBV27	TRBJ2-2	.	.	TGTGCCAGCAGATTAGGTCAGCTTCGCACCGGGGAGCTGTTTTTT	CASRLGQLRTGELFF
TRBV5-4	TRBJ2-3	once	TRBD2	TGTGCCAGCAGCTTGGCCGCGGGAAGCGGGGGTGCAGATACGCAGTATTTT	CASSLAAGSGGADTQYF
TRBV18	TRBJ1-5	.	.	TGTGCCAGCTCACCAGGGGGATTCGGGCAGAGCAATCAGCCCCAGCATTTT	CASSPGGFGQSNQPQHF
TRBV6-5	TRBJ1-2	.	TRBD1	TGTGCCACCGCAAACCGCTACAGGGGGGTGGATGGCTACACCTTC	CATANRYRGVDGYTF
TRBV9	TRBJ2-2	.	.	TGTGCCAGCAGCGTGAGTTCTTTGAACACCGGGGAGCTGTTTTTT	CASSVSSLNTGELFF
TRBV5-1	TRBJ2-6	.	.	TGCGCCAGCAGCTTGTTGGGGCCTTTGACTTTC	CASSLLGPLTF
TRBV7-2	TRBJ1-6	few	TRBD1	TGTGCCAGCAACACATGGCAGGGGGATAATTCACCCCTCCACTTT	CASNTWQGDNSPLHF
TRBV30	TRBJ2-2	.	.	TGTGCCTGGAAGGGGGGGCCGAACACCGGGGAGCTGTTTTTT	CAWKGGPNTGELFF
TRBV30	TRBJ2-7	.	.	TGTGCCTGGAGTTTCGGGACGTCCTACGAGCAGTACTTC	CAWSFGTSYEQYF
TRBV5-1	TRBJ2-2	.	TRBD1	TGCGCCAGCCGGGACAGATTAAACACCGGGGAGCTGTTTTTT	CASRDRLNTGELFF
TRBV15	TRBJ2-3	.	.	TGTGCCACCAGCAGCAGGAGGGGGGGGCAAGATACGCAGTATTTT	CATSSRRGGQDTQYF
TRBV5-1	TRBJ2-1	.	.	TGCGCCAGCAGCTCCCTAACGAGGGGGAGCTTCTACAATGAGCAGTTCTTC	CASSSLTRGSFYNEQFF